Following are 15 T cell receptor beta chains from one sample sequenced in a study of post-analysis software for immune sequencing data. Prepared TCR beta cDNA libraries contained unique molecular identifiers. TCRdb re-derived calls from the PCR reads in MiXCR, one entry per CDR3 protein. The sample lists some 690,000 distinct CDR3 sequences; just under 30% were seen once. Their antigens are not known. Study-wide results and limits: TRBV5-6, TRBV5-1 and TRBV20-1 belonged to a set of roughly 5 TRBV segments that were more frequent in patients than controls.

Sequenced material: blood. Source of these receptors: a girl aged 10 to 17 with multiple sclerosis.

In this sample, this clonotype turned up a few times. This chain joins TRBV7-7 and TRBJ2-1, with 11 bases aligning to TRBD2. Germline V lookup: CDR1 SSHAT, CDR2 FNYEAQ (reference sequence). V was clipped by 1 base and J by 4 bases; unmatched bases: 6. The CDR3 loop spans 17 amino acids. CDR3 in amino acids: CASSLGLAGGGYNEQFF. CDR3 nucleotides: TGTGCCAGCAGCTTAGGGCTAGCGGGAGGAGGGTACAATGAGCAGTTCTTC.

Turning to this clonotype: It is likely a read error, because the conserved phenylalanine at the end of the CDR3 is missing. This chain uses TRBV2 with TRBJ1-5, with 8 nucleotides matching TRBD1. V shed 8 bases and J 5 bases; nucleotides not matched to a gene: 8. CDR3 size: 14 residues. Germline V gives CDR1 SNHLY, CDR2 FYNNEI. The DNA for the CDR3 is TGTGCCAGCGCGGACAGGGTGGTGGATCAGCCCCAGCATGTT. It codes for CASADRVVDQPQHV.

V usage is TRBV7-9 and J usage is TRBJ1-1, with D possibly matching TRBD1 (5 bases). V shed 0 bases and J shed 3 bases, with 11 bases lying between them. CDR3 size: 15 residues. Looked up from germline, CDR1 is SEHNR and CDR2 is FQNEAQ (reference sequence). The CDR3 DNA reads TGTGCCAGCAGCTTAGCCTTGTCGGGGGACACTGAAGCTTTCTTT. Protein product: CASSLALSGDTEAFF.

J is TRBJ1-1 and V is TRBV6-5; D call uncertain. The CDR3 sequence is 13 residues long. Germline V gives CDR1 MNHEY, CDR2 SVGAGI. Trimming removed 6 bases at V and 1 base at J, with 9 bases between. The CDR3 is CASSPRSNTEAFF. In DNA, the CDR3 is TGTGCCAGCAGCCCAAGATCGAACACTGAAGCTTTCTTT.

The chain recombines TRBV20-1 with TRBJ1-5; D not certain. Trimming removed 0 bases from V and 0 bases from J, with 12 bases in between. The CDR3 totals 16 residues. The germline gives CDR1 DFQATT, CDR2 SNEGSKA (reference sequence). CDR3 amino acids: CSARDGEPYSNQPQHF. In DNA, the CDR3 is TGCAGTGCTAGAGATGGGGAGCCTTATAGCAATCAGCCCCAGCATTTT.

CDR3 nucleotide sequence: TGTGCCAGCAGTCGCGGCGCGACAGGGAGGGAGCCCCAGCATTTT. Translation: CASSRGATGREPQHF. The chain is built from TRBV6-5 and TRBJ1-5, with TRBD1 matching over 7 bases. From germline, CDR1 is MNHEY and CDR2 SVGAGI. This CDR3 has 15 residues. Trimming cost V 5 bases and J 8 bases; bases outside gene matches: 12.

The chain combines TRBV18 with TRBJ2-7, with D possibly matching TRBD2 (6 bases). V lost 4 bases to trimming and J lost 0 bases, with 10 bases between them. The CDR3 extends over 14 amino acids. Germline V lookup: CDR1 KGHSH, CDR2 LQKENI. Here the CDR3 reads CASSQLASSYEQYF. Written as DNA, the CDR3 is TGTGCCAGCTCACAGCTAGCGAGCTCCTACGAGCAGTACTTC.

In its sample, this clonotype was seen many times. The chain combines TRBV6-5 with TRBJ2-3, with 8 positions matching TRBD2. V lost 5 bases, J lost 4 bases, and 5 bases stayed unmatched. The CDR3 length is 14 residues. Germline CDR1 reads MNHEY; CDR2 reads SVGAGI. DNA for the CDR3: TGTGCCAGCAGTCCCGGACTAGCCGCAGATACGCAGTATTTT. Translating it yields CASSPGLAADTQYF.

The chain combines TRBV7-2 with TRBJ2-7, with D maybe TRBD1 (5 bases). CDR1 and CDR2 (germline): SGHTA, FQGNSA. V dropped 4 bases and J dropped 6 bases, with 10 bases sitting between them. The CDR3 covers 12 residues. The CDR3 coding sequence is TGTGCCAGCAGCTCAAGGGGTGCCGAGCAGTACTTC. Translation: CASSSRGAEQYF. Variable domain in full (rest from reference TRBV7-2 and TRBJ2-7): GAGVSQSPSNKVTEKGKDVELRCDPISGHTALYWYRQSLGQGLEFLIYFQGNSAPDKSGLPSDRFSAERTGGSVSTLTIQRTQQEDSAVYLCASSSRGAEQYFGPGTRLTVT.

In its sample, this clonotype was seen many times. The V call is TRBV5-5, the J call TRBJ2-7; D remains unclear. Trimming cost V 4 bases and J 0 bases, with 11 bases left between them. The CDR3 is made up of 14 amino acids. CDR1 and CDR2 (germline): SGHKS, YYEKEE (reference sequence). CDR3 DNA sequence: TGTGCCAGCAGCCCCGTCCGTTTCTCCTACGAGCAGTACTTC. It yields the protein CASSPVRFSYEQYF.

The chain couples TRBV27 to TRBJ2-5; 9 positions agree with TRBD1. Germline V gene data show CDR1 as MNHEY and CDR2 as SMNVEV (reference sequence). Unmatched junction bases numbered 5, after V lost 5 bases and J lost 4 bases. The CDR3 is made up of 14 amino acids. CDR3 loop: CASSPRTGVETQYF. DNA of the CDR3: TGTGCCAGCAGTCCCAGGACAGGGGTAGAGACCCAGTACTTC.

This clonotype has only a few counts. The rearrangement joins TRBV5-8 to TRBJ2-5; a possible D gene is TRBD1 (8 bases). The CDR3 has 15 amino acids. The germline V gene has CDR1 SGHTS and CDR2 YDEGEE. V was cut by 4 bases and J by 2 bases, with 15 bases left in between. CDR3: CASSPGGQAQETQYF. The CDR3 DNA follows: TGTGCCAGCAGCCCGGGGGGACAGGCTCAAGAGACCCAGTACTTC.

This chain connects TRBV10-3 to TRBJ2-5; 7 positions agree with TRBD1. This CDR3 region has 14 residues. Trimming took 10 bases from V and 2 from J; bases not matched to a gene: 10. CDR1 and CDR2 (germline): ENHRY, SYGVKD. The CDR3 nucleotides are TGTGCCACGGGACAGCCCACGAGGCAAGAGACCCAGTACTTC. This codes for CATGQPTRQETQYF.

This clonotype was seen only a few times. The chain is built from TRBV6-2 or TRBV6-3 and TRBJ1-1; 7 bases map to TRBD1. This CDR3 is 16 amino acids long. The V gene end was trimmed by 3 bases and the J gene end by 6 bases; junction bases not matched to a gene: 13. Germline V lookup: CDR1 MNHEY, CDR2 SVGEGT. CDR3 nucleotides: TGTGCCAGCAGTTATTTGCAGGGGGAGGTCCTCCCTGAAGCTTTCTTT. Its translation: CASSYLQGEVLPEAFF.

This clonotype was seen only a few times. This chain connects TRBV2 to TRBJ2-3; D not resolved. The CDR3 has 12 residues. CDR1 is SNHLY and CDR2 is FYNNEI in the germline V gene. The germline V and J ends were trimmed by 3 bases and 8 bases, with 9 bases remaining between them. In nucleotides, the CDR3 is TGTGCCAGCAGTGAGTTTTCGGGTACGCAGTATTTT. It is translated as CASSEFSGTQYF. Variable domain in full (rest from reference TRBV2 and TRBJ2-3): EPEVTQTPSHQVTQMGQEVILRCVPISNHLYFYWYRQILGQKVEFLVSFYNNEISEKSEIFDDQFSVERPDGSNFTLKIRSTKLEDSAMYFCASSEFSGTQYFGPGTRLTVL.